Given below is one T cell receptor beta chain in context. Its specificity is not known. The data were obtained in a study of T cell repertoires in cytomegalovirus infection. Study-level points and caveats: There were carriers of CMV plus the relevant HLA, and cumulative public TCR beta family frequency identified them.

The CDR3 runs 15 residues. V lost 7 bases to trimming and J lost 2 bases, with 16 bases between them. TCRdb reprocessed the reads with MiXCR, giving one entry per CDR3 protein. In the table there are hundreds of thousands of distinct CDR3 sequences, approximately 31% of which are singletons. This clonotype was obtained from a human donor in good health (CMV status not recorded). Some clones in this sample may be carry-over from other donors' samples. Sequencing was performed on cultured CD8+ T cells from PBMCs, taken from culture after CMV antigen stimulation. The J gene is TRBJ2-3, the V gene TRBV12-3 or TRBV12-4; D possibly corresponds to TRBD2 (7 bases). This CDR3 is CASTRGGPPTDTQYF. The CDR3, as DNA: TGTGCCAGCACCCGCGGGGGCCCTCCCACAGATACGCAGTATTTT.